This T cell receptor beta chain was found in a study of low-dose radiotherapy and immunotherapy resistance in tumors (dated by TCRdb to 2021 to 2024). Looking at the study overall: In Cohort 1, 0.5 Gy per fraction was delivered every 2 weeks, and a total PTV dose of 6.5 Gy was prescribed. Cohort 2 received 1 Gy per fraction every two weeks, with a total of 13 Gy over 26 weeks. Patients were given nivolumab as a 240 mg flat dose every two weeks and ipilimumab at 1 mg/kg every six weeks, with both drugs delivered intravenously. Intravenous cyclophosphamide at 200 mg/m2 was administered every two weeks, one day ahead of each radiation and immunotherapy administration. Patients took aspirin 300 mg orally once daily for four cycles, starting on cycle 1 day 1. Randomization of trial participants into treatment groups was not performed. The translational analysis covered eight patients: three from the first dose cohort and the first five from the second dose cohort.

As to this clonotype: Its antigen specificity is not known. The sample holds no much larger clone one base away, and base qualities are not on file.

First-strand cDNA was synthesized with Superscript III and a set of TRAV- and TRBV-specific primers, covering both TCRalpha and TCRbeta chains. TCRs were amplified with Phusion for 15 to 20 PCR cycles using a constant-region primer together with the adapter attached to the V primers. Amplification of the isolated mRNA was done with the MessageAmp II aRNA Amplification Kit, which involved a roughly 15-hour in vitro transcription at 37 degrees C. The Dynabeads mRNA DIRECT Purification Kit was used to isolate the mRNA for TCR sequencing. Indexed Illumina adapters were added in a second roughly 23-cycle Phusion PCR, and the resulting products were purified with AMPure XP beads. Per the original workflow: Using custom Perl scripts, TCR sequences encoding the same protein were pooled, out-of-frame sequences were removed, and the abundance of each clonotype was computed. The analysis excluded TCR sequences that were supported by just one read. Among the metrics used to describe the repertoires were Shannon entropy, Gini index, clonality, richness, and the frequency of TCRs shared between repertoires. Starting from the raw public reads, TCRdb applied fastp trimming at Q25, assembled clones with MiXCR and retained in-frame beta chains. Rows with a matching CDR3 protein are joined into one entry that keeps the most common DNA and genes. The V and J calls and clone size are TCRdb's, not the authors'. The table for this sample lists about 9,800 distinct CDR3 sequences; 40% to 55% of them were counted only once. Approximately 6% of the sample is in the top ten clones.

Donors were enrolled in RACIN, a single-arm phase I dose-escalation trial in which nivolumab, ipilimumab, aspirin, low-dose cyclophosphamide and low-dose radiotherapy were combined. Patients with advanced, TIL-negative solid tumors were considered eligible. The germline ends are 11 bases apart after V is trimmed by 7 bases and J by 8 bases. CDR1 and CDR2 were assigned from the germline V gene as SGHDN and FVKESK. The CDR3, cysteine through phenylalanine, is 12 amino acids long. The kept DNA is CDR3 alone, 36 bases in frame from the first base. The sequence joins TRBV14 to TRBJ2-2, with the identity of the D gene unclear. The sequence came from a human donor with advanced metastatic prostate, ovarian, gallbladder or colorectal cancer (not recorded which). This table probably holds off-target reads from a library built for another chain. The DNA sequence is as follows: TGTGCCAGCAACTATGGACCGGGGGAGCTGTTTTTT. It specifies CASNYGPGELFF. Reference TRBV14 and TRBJ2-2 genes cover what lies past the CDR3, so the full variable domain is EAGVTQFPSHSVIEKGQTVTLRCDPISGHDNLYWYRRVMGKEIKFLLHFVKESKQDESGMPNNRFLAERTGGTYSTLKVQPAELEDSGVYFCASNYGPGELFFGEGSRLTVL.